The entry below gives a single TCR beta chain sequence along with its context. Its antigen is unknown. V gave up 2 bases and J gave up 8 bases, with 17 bases separating them. The CDR3 length is 15 residues. Germline V gene data show CDR1 as SGHDT and CDR2 as YYEEEE. Sequencing used immunoSEQ multiplex PCR; TCRdb keeps in-frame clones, though not all of them. Here the sample spans fewer than 2.5 million clones, approximately 93% being singletons. These data are taken from a study of shared clonotypes between healthy human individuals. The study's findings and limits: Owing to a small donor count, the genetic and exposure-history diversity represented was limited.

Negatively enriched CD4+ T cells were divided by CD45RA into naive and memory. The sequence was obtained from a man aged 18 to 30 in good health. Some clones in this sample may be carry-over from other donors' samples. Sequencing used naive CD4+ T cells from PBMCs. Subset noted: CD45RA+ positively selected. This sequence joins TRBV5-6 and TRBJ2-4; the D gene is possibly TRBD2 (6 bases). CDR3 sequence (DNA): TGTGCCAGCAGCTTAGCTTTGGGGAGGCAGGACATTCAGTACTTC. Its protein is CASSLALGRQDIQYF.